A selection of T cell receptor beta chains follows, all from one sample in a study of shared clonotypes between healthy human individuals. Only in-frame clones appear in the TCRdb table, and some are missing; sequencing was by immunoSEQ multiplex PCR. The sample holds 170,000 or so clones, 65% to 70% seen once. The sequenced sample was memory CD4+ T cells sorted from blood. These receptors all stem from a man aged 30 to 39 in good health. Each CDR3 is given with its conserved first and last residue. Fields, in order: V gene, J gene, clone size, D gene, CDR3 protein, CDR3 DNA. A D gene is named only where the DNA matches it firmly. The size entry is marked missing in some rows and otherwise reads once, few, many or a size class.

v_gene: TRBV2
j_gene: TRBJ2-1
abundance: .
d_gene: .
CDR3aa: CASRDPYNEQFF
CDR3nt: TGTGCCAGCAGGGACCCCTACAATGAGCAGTTCTTC

v_gene: TRBV4-1
j_gene: TRBJ2-7
abundance: few
d_gene: .
CDR3aa: CASSQGGLVGQIYEQYF
CDR3nt: TGCGCCAGCAGCCAAGGGGGGTTAGTGGGGCAGATCTACGAGCAGTACTTC

v_gene: TRBV2
j_gene: TRBJ2-4
abundance: few
d_gene: .
CDR3aa: CASNKVTNIQYF
CDR3nt: TGTGCCAGCAATAAGGTCACAAACATTCAGTACTTC

v_gene: TRBV7-3
j_gene: TRBJ2-2
abundance: .
d_gene: .
CDR3aa: CASSPDGVNTGELFF
CDR3nt: TGTGCCAGCAGCCCTGACGGGGTGAACACCGGGGAGCTGTTTTTT

v_gene: TRBV5-1
j_gene: TRBJ2-7
abundance: .
d_gene: TRBD2
CDR3aa: CASSTGTRVYEQYF
CDR3nt: TGCGCCAGCAGCACCGGGACTAGGGTCTACGAGCAGTACTTC

v_gene: TRBV5-1
j_gene: TRBJ2-7
abundance: once
d_gene: .
CDR3aa: CASSEADEQYF
CDR3nt: TGCGCCAGCAGCGAAGCAGACGAGCAGTACTTC

v_gene: TRBV4-1
j_gene: TRBJ2-1
abundance: once
d_gene: TRBD2
CDR3aa: CASSQMGLAGKRDSYNEQFF
CDR3nt: TGCGCCAGCAGCCAGATGGGACTAGCGGGAAAAAGGGACTCCTACAATGAGCAGTTCTTC

v_gene: TRBV9
j_gene: TRBJ2-3
abundance: .
d_gene: .
CDR3aa: CASSQNLVAGPLADTQYF
CDR3nt: TGTGCCAGCAGCCAAAACCTAGTGGCGGGGCCGCTGGCAGATACGCAGTATTTT

v_gene: TRBV28
j_gene: TRBJ2-7
abundance: .
d_gene: .
CDR3aa: CASIRGGAGSEQYF
CDR3nt: TGTGCCAGCATTAGGGGGGGCGCCGGGTCCGAGCAGTACTTC

v_gene: TRBV9
j_gene: TRBJ2-7
abundance: .
d_gene: TRBD1
CDR3aa: CASSVTGTGTSEQYF
CDR3nt: TGTGCCAGCAGCGTTACCGGGACAGGGACCTCAGAGCAGTACTTC

v_gene: TRBV9
j_gene: TRBJ2-7
abundance: .
d_gene: .
CDR3aa: CASGGAGGRSYEQYF
CDR3nt: TGTGCCAGCGGGGGCGCGGGCGGACGTTCCTACGAGCAGTACTTC

v_gene: TRBV28
j_gene: TRBJ1-4
abundance: .
d_gene: .
CDR3aa: CASREGRNNEKLFF
CDR3nt: TGTGCCAGCAGGGAGGGACGGAATAATGAAAAACTGTTTTTT

v_gene: TRBV28
j_gene: TRBJ2-5
abundance: .
d_gene: .
CDR3aa: CASSSQETQYF
CDR3nt: TGTGCCAGCAGTTCCCAAGAGACCCAGTACTTC

v_gene: TRBV7-3
j_gene: TRBJ2-1
abundance: .
d_gene: TRBD2
CDR3aa: CASSLAGTSGDNEQFF
CDR3nt: TGTGCCAGCAGCTTAGCCGGGACTAGCGGAGACAATGAGCAGTTCTTC

v_gene: TRBV15
j_gene: TRBJ2-1
abundance: many
d_gene: TRBD2
CDR3aa: CATLTSGANNEQFF
CDR3nt: TGTGCCACCCTGACTAGCGGGGCCAACAATGAGCAGTTCTTC

v_gene: TRBV11-2
j_gene: TRBJ2-1
abundance: .
d_gene: TRBD2
CDR3aa: CASSFWGGSLDEQFF
CDR3nt: TGTGCCAGCAGCTTCTGGGGCGGGAGTTTGGATGAGCAGTTCTTC

v_gene: TRBV7-8
j_gene: TRBJ1-1
abundance: .
d_gene: .
CDR3aa: CASSSRGTEAFF
CDR3nt: TGTGCCAGCAGCTCGCGGGGGACTGAAGCTTTCTTT

v_gene: TRBV14
j_gene: TRBJ2-1
abundance: .
d_gene: TRBD1
CDR3aa: CASSQVWDRGDSYNEQFF
CDR3nt: TGTGCCAGCAGCCAAGTTTGGGACAGGGGCGATTCCTACAATGAGCAGTTCTTC

v_gene: TRBV5-1
j_gene: TRBJ2-5
abundance: once
d_gene: TRBD2
CDR3aa: CASSGTSGRAEETQYF
CDR3nt: TGCGCCAGCTCCGGGACTAGCGGGAGGGCCGAAGAGACCCAGTACTTC